This T cell receptor (beta chain) was retrieved from a study of CD8 T cells in Susac syndrome. The CDR3 length is 15 residues. The V gene lost 0 bases and the J gene lost 5 bases, with 13 bases spanning the gap. Germline V gene sequence: CDR1 SGHTA, CDR2 FQGNSA. Random hexamers served to reverse transcribe roughly 0.45 to 1 ug RNA. TCRdb re-derived calls from the immunoSEQ multiplex PCR reads in MiXCR, one entry per CDR3 protein. This sample yields roughly 180,000 distinct CDR3 sequences, of which 85% to 95% are seen a single time; approximately 0.099% belongs to the top ten. Material for sequencing was CD4+ T cells from PBMCs. This TCR derives from a human donor with Susac syndrome. The chain carries TRBV7-2 and TRBJ2-5; D may match TRBD1 or TRBD2 (5 bases each). CDR3 protein: CASSLAGTLLETQYF. The CDR3 DNA follows: TGTGCCAGCAGCTTAGCGGGGACCCTACTCGAGACCCAGTACTTC.